The 3 T cell receptor beta chains below all came from one sample that was sequenced in a study of CD8 T cells in ankylosing spondylitis. Study observations and caveats: Within ankylosing spondylitis blood, a TCR beta motif made up of under 10 highly homologous variants appeared to be characteristic.

Each CDR3 protein gets one entry after TCRdb re-called the 5' RACE reads with MiXCR. The profile shows approximately 540,000 distinct CDR3 sequences, about 13% of them singletons. Their antigens remain unidentified. Material for sequencing was blood, either unsorted or a sorted T cell fraction (not recorded which). These receptors all stem from a male donor with ankylosing spondylitis.

This CDR3 reads CASTAGLAGFEQFF. CDR3 nucleotides: TGTGCCAGCACTGCGGGACTAGCGGGATTCGAGCAGTTCTTC. The chain combines TRBV6-2 or TRBV6-3 with TRBJ2-1; TRBD2 matches at 13 bases. Germline-derived CDR1 and CDR2 are MNHEY and SVGEGT. CDR3 length equals 14 residues. Trimming removed 7 bases from V and 10 bases from J; junction bases left unmatched: 7.

The rearrangement uses TRBV20-1 and TRBJ2-1; 7 bases fit TRBD1. Looked up from germline, CDR1 is DFQATT and CDR2 is SNEGSKA (reference sequence). The CDR3 runs to 14 residues. The V segment lost 3 bases and the J segment 1 base; nucleotides outside the gene matches: 3. CDR3: CSASEGQSYNEQFF. The CDR3 DNA reads as TGCAGTGCTAGCGAGGGACAGTCCTACAATGAGCAGTTCTTC.

CDR3 in DNA: TGCGCCAGCAGGGGGGTCAGTGAAGCTTTCTTT. Translating gives CASRGVSEAFF. This chain uses TRBV5-1 with TRBJ1-1; tentative D call: TRBD1 (5 bases). This CDR3 is 11 amino acids long. Trimming took 5 bases from V and 7 from J, leaving 9 bases between them. Germline V lookup: CDR1 SGHRS, CDR2 YFSETQ.